These 16 T cell receptor beta chains came from one sample sequenced in a study of T cell responses to AZD1222 COVID-19 vaccine. The assay was immunoSEQ multiplex PCR, and TCRdb's table has in-frame clones only and misses some. The sample lists roughly 70,000 clones, nearly 90% occurring once. Specimen: peripheral blood, collected 28 days after the second AZD1222 dose. Every receptor here comes from an adult who received the AZD1222 COVID-19 vaccine.

The rearrangement links TRBV7-2 to TRBJ1-6; TRBD1 agrees at 9 bases. This CDR3 comprises 14 residues. Trimming at V came to 5 bases and at J to 8 bases, leaving 4 bases not matched to a gene. CDR1 is SGHTA and CDR2 is FQGNSA in the germline V gene. CDR3 nucleotides: TGTGCCAGCAGCACGCGACAGGGGGATTCACCCCTCCACTTT. Encoded protein: CASSTRQGDSPLHF.

V is TRBV5-1 and J is TRBJ2-7, with 10 bases matching TRBD1. There are 14 residues in the CDR3. From germline, CDR1 is SGHRS and CDR2 YFSETQ. With 5 bases clipped from V and 4 bases from J, the junction kept 6 bases outside the gene matches. The CDR3 loop reads CASRSGTGAYEQYF. In nucleotides, the CDR3 is TGCGCCAGCAGATCCGGGACAGGGGCTTACGAGCAGTACTTC.

The chain joins TRBV27 to TRBJ2-1; no definite D call. The V and J ends lost 3 bases and 4 bases respectively, with 19 bases between them. Germline V CDR1 and CDR2: MNHEY, SMNVEV (reference sequence). The CDR3 loop spans 17 amino acids. CDR3 bases: TGTGCCAGCAGTTTTCAACAAGGTCGAGCCGATTACAATGAGCAGTTCTTC. Translated: CASSFQQGRADYNEQFF.

The V and J genes are TRBV6-5 and TRBJ2-3; 9 nucleotides align to TRBD2. V trimming: 0 bases; J trimming: 5 bases; junction bases outside the gene matches: 6. The CDR3 extends over 16 amino acids. Germline V lookup: CDR1 MNHEY, CDR2 SVGAGI. CDR3 amino acids: CASSYSSSGGVDTQYF. The DNA of the CDR3 is TGTGCCAGCAGTTACTCGAGTAGCGGGGGCGTAGATACGCAGTATTTT.

This sequence joins TRBV5-6 and TRBJ2-5; D gene unclear. Trimming left V 0 bases short and J 4 bases short, with 13 bases between. The CDR3 runs 15 residues. The germline CDR1 and CDR2 sequences are SGHDT and YYEEEE. In nucleotides, the CDR3 is TGTGCCAGCAGCTTGGGGGCTACACCCGTAGAGACCCAGTACTTC. It is translated as CASSLGATPVETQYF.

This clone was found once. The chain couples TRBV6-6 to TRBJ1-2, with a weak D call TRBD1 (6 bases). The germline V and J ends were trimmed by 7 bases and 4 bases, with 13 bases remaining between them. Germline-derived CDR1 and CDR2 are MNHNY and SVGAGI (reference sequence). The CDR3 is 13 amino acids. This chain's CDR3 is CASNRGGSYGYTF. The CDR3 coding sequence is TGTGCCAGCAATAGGGGGGGGTCCTATGGCTACACCTTC.

V and J are TRBV5-4 and TRBJ2-2, with D maybe TRBD1 (6 bases). V lost 0 bases and J lost 5, with 11 bases in between. Germline V gives CDR1 SGHNT, CDR2 YYREEE (reference sequence). The CDR3 runs 15 residues. This CDR3 is CASSLGGPATGELFF. The CDR3 DNA reads TGTGCCAGCAGCTTGGGGGGGCCGGCTACCGGGGAGCTGTTTTTT.

This clone has a handful of counts. This chain uses TRBV30 with TRBJ2-2; a weak D match, TRBD1 (6 bases). From germline, CDR1 is GTSNPN and CDR2 SVGIG (reference sequence). The CDR3 has 15 amino acids. V was shortened by 0 bases and J by 5 bases, with 13 bases between the two germline ends. The CDR3 sequence: CAWSVWGRGTGELFF. The CDR3, as DNA: TGTGCCTGGAGTGTCTGGGGGCGCGGGACCGGGGAGCTGTTTTTT.

This sequence joins TRBV6-2 or TRBV6-3 and TRBJ1-5; 8 bases agree with TRBD1. This CDR3 contains 15 residues. Germline CDR1 and CDR2: MNHEY and SVGEGT. V trimming: 4 bases; J trimming: 4 bases; junction bases outside the gene matches: 6. The CDR3 DNA follows: TGTGCCAGCAGTTTAATCAGGGGGCCTAATCAGCCCCAGCATTTT. The encoded protein is CASSLIRGPNQPQHF.

J is TRBJ2-1 and V is TRBV3-1 (or the pseudogene TRBV3-2), with D tentatively TRBD2 (5 bases). Germline assignment: CDR1 LGHDT and CDR2 YNNKEL (reference sequence). The CDR3 is made up of 17 amino acids. V was cut by 0 bases and J by 10 bases, with 22 bases left in between. The CDR3 reads CASSQEVPRGRLGEQFF. For the CDR3, the DNA is TGTGCCAGCAGCCAAGAGGTGCCCCGGGGTCGGCTAGGGGAGCAGTTCTTC.

The rearrangement joins TRBV4-3 to TRBJ2-1; 8 bases are shared with TRBD1. The V and J ends lost 1 base and 4 bases, in that order; junction bases with no gene match: 9. This CDR3 is built from 17 residues. In germline, CDR1 is LGHNA, CDR2 YSLEER. For the CDR3, the DNA is TGCGCCAGCAGCCAAGCAGGGGGCCGGGCCAGATACAATGAGCAGTTCTTC. It codes for CASSQAGGRARYNEQFF.

The rearrangement uses TRBV10-2 and TRBJ1-1; perhaps TRBD1 as D (5 bases). Deletions cut 2 bases from V and 6 bases from J, with 7 bases between. This CDR3 has 12 residues. Germline loops: CDR1 WSHSY, CDR2 SAAADI. CDR3 in amino acids: CASSEGGAEAFF. In DNA, the CDR3 is TGCGCCAGCAGTGAGGGGGGGGCTGAAGCTTTCTTT.

CDR3 amino acids: CASRLTGHNSPLHF. The CDR3, as DNA: TGTGCCAGCAGATTGACAGGGCATAATTCACCCCTCCACTTT. The chain employs TRBV6-5 and TRBJ1-6; TRBD1 matches at 7 bases. Germline V gives CDR1 MNHEY, CDR2 SVGAGI. V shed 6 bases and J 5 bases; nucleotides not matched to a gene: 4. This CDR3 region has 14 residues.

The rearrangement joins TRBV2 to TRBJ1-6, with D perhaps TRBD1 (6 bases). The V and J ends lost 4 bases and 3 bases respectively, with 10 bases between them. In germline, CDR1 is SNHLY, CDR2 FYNNEI. CDR3 size: 15 residues. The CDR3 bases are TGTGCCAGCAGTGGAGGAGGGGGCTATAATTCACCCCTCCACTTT. It encodes CASSGGGGYNSPLHF.

The V and J genes are TRBV15 and TRBJ1-4; D may be TRBD1 (5 bases). The V gene lost 2 bases and the J gene lost 3 bases, with 10 bases spanning the gap. Germline V gene data show CDR1 as LNHNV and CDR2 as YYDKDF (reference sequence). The CDR3 length is 15 residues. The CDR3 loop reads CATSRIGVSNEKLFF. In nucleotides, the CDR3 is TGTGCCACCAGCAGAATAGGGGTGTCTAATGAAAAACTGTTTTTT.

The chain recombines TRBV29-1 with TRBJ1-1; the match to TRBD1 covers 7 bases. The CDR3 totals 13 residues. Looked up from germline, CDR1 is SQVTM and CDR2 is ANQGSEA. V shed 4 bases, J shed 4 bases, and the junction held 6 bases outside the gene matches. The CDR3, as DNA: TGCAGCGTTGCAAAGGGGGCGACCACTGAAGCTTTCTTT. The encoded protein is CSVAKGATTEAFF.